The 18 T cell receptor beta chains listed next were all sequenced from one sample in a study of T cells after yellow fever vaccination. In TCRdb, the 5' RACE reads were re-called with MiXCR into one record per CDR3 protein. The sample holds around 26,000 distinct CDR3 sequences; less than 4% are singletons and the top ten take roughly 0.97%. The specimen was PBMCs, either bulk or a sorted T-cell subset (CD4+, CD8+, memory, or dextramer-sorted; not recorded which), collected around 45 days after the first yellow fever vaccination. Receptors originate from a man younger than 30 who received the YFV17D yellow fever vaccine.

This clonotype was counted ten times or more. The rearrangement joins TRBV6-5 to TRBJ2-3, with 7 nucleotides matching TRBD2. V lost 0 bases and J lost 0; bases outside the gene matches: 3. This CDR3 region has 16 residues. Germline lookup yields CDR1 MNHEY and CDR2 SVGAGI. CDR3 protein: CASSYSSGASTDTQYF. The CDR3 DNA reads TGTGCCAGCAGTTACTCGAGCGGGGCCAGCACAGATACGCAGTATTTT.

This clonotype was picked up many times. V is TRBV29-1 and J is TRBJ1-2; 8 positions match TRBD1. V trimming: 4 bases; J trimming: 3 bases; junction bases outside the gene matches: 4. The germline CDR1 and CDR2 sequences are SQVTM and ANQGSEA. This CDR3 spans 13 amino acids. The CDR3 DNA follows: TGCAGCGTTGCACAGGGGGTTGACTATGGCTACACCTTC. It specifies CSVAQGVDYGYTF.

This clonotype was detected many times. The chain links TRBV5-5 to TRBJ1-3, with D unclear. The CDR3 runs to 15 residues. V dropped 0 bases and J dropped 0 bases, with 7 bases sitting between them. Germline assignment: CDR1 SGHKS and CDR2 YYEKEE (reference sequence). CDR3 in amino acids: CASSLEGHSGNTIYF. CDR3 in DNA: TGTGCCAGCAGCTTGGAAGGTCACTCTGGAAACACCATATATTTT.

At least ten counts were recorded for this clonotype. The J gene is TRBJ1-5, the V gene TRBV6-6; no definite D call. Looked up from germline, CDR1 is MNHNY and CDR2 is SVGAGI (reference sequence). CDR3 size: 13 residues. V shed 0 bases and J shed 5 bases, with 5 bases lying between them. This CDR3 reads CASSYSRDQPQHF. Here the CDR3 DNA reads TGTGCCAGCAGTTACTCGAGAGATCAGCCCCAGCATTTT.

The rearrangement uses TRBV20-1 and TRBJ1-5, with 8 bases lining up with TRBD1. This CDR3 comprises 15 residues. Germline V gene data show CDR1 as DFQATT and CDR2 as SNEGSKA (reference sequence). The ends lost 6 bases at V and 3 bases at J; junction bases unmatched: 10. The CDR3 DNA reads TGCAGTGCGTACACCGAGACAGGGGTCAATCAGCCCCAGCATTTT. This gives the protein CSAYTETGVNQPQHF.

This clonotype has ten or more counts. The chain employs TRBV5-1 and TRBJ2-5; weak D call: TRBD2 (5 bases). This CDR3 contains 15 residues. The V gene lost 0 bases and the J gene lost 3 bases, with 12 bases spanning the gap. Germline V gene lookup returns CDR1 SGHRS and CDR2 YFSETQ. The CDR3 spells CASSLVKAVEETQYF. CDR3 coding DNA: TGCGCCAGCAGCTTGGTGAAAGCGGTGGAAGAGACCCAGTACTTC.

This clonotype was counted many times. The rearrangement joins TRBV20-1 to TRBJ2-5; D is perhaps TRBD2 (6 bases). Deletions cut 6 bases from V and 5 bases from J, with 13 bases between. From germline, CDR1 is DFQATT and CDR2 SNEGSKA (reference sequence). The CDR3 loop spans 12 amino acids. The DNA of the CDR3 is TGCAGTGCCCCAAGCGCGGGGGAGACCCAGTACTTC. This encodes CSAPSAGETQYF.

In its sample, this clonotype was seen many times. The chain is built from TRBV9 and TRBJ2-7; 8 bases are shared with TRBD1. The CDR3 runs 15 residues. The germline CDR1 and CDR2 sequences are SGDLS and YYNGEE. V shed 0 bases, J shed 5 bases, and the junction held 7 bases outside the gene matches. The CDR3 spells CASSVAPDRVDEQYF. Here the CDR3 DNA reads TGTGCCAGCAGCGTAGCCCCGGACAGGGTCGACGAGCAGTACTTC. The full variable domain, its missing parts supplied by reference TRBV9 and TRBJ2-7, is DSGVTQTPKHLITATGQRVTLRCSPRSGDLSVYWYQQSLDQGLQFLIQYYNGEERAKGNILERFSAQQFPDLHSELNLSSLELGDSALYFCASSVAPDRVDEQYFGPGTRLTVT.

In this sample, this clonotype turned up many times. The chain has TRBV7-2 and TRBJ1-3; 10 bases match TRBD1. Per germline, CDR1 SGHTA and CDR2 FQGNSA. This CDR3 contains 16 residues. Losses at the gene ends were 5 bases for V and 2 bases for J; bases not matched to a gene: 6. The chain's CDR3 is CASSPSGTGAGNTIYF. Here the CDR3 DNA reads TGTGCCAGCAGCCCCTCCGGGACAGGGGCTGGAAACACCATATATTTT.

This clonotype has ten or more counts. The gene calls are TRBV7-2 and TRBJ1-4; D gene ambiguous. The CDR3 is made up of 13 amino acids. Trimming stripped 4 bases from V and 8 bases from J, with 11 bases between. Germline lookup yields CDR1 SGHTA and CDR2 FQGNSA. CDR3 DNA sequence: TGTGCCAGCAGCTGGCGAGTAGAGGAAAAACTGTTTTTT. Translating it yields CASSWRVEEKLFF.

This clonotype was seen repeatedly, ten times or more. V and J are TRBV6-5 and TRBJ2-2; D gene unclear. Germline lookup yields CDR1 MNHEY and CDR2 SVGAGI. V lost 2 bases and J lost 0, with 7 bases in between. The length of the CDR3 is 15 residues. CDR3 DNA sequence: TGTGCCAGCAGTTACGGAATCACGAACACCGGGGAGCTGTTTTTT. Protein: CASSYGITNTGELFF.

This clonotype was recorded at least ten times. The V gene is TRBV7-2, the J gene TRBJ2-3; 8 bases line up with TRBD2. This CDR3 spans 15 amino acids. CDR1 and CDR2 from the germline V gene are SGHTA and FQGNSA. V trimming: 8 bases; J trimming: 6 bases; junction bases outside the gene matches: 13. CDR3 residues: CASPSAGGTGDTQYF. As DNA, the CDR3 is TGTGCCAGCCCCTCGGCGGGGGGCACCGGTGATACGCAGTATTTT.

This clonotype was seen ten or more times. The chain is built from TRBV5-1 and TRBJ2-2, with TRBD1 as a possible D gene (6 bases). The V gene's germline CDR1 is SGHRS and CDR2 YFSETQ. The CDR3 consists of 14 residues. Trimming removed 1 base at V and 6 bases at J, with 10 bases between. The CDR3 DNA follows: TGCGCCAGCAGCTTGAACAGGGTGGCCGGGGAGCTGTTTTTT. It encodes CASSLNRVAGELFF.

In this sample, this clonotype turned up many times. This chain links TRBV20-1 with TRBJ2-1; D call uncertain. CDR1 and CDR2 from the germline V gene are DFQATT and SNEGSKA (reference sequence). V was shortened by 7 bases and J by 9 bases, with 16 bases between the two germline ends. CDR3 length equals 12 residues. The chain's CDR3 is CSGRAGDGEQFF. The CDR3 DNA reads as TGCAGTGGTCGGGCTGGCGACGGTGAGCAGTTCTTC.

This clonotype has ten or more counts. The genes are TRBV4-2 and TRBJ2-5, with 7 bases fitting TRBD2. The germline V gene has CDR1 LGHNA and CDR2 YNFKEQ. There are 17 residues in the CDR3. V trimming: 1 base; J trimming: 5 bases; junction bases outside the gene matches: 13. CDR3 protein: CASSQGLAGAFLETQYF. The CDR3 nucleotides read TGTGCCAGCAGCCAAGGACTAGCAGGAGCCTTCCTCGAGACCCAGTACTTC.

There are many counts of this clonotype. The chain joins TRBV6-5 to TRBJ1-2; weak D call: TRBD1 (5 bases). From germline, CDR1 is MNHEY and CDR2 SVGAGI. V was shortened by 5 bases and J by 7 bases, with 11 bases between the two germline ends. The CDR3 is made up of 12 amino acids. This chain's CDR3 is CASSRDRVGYTF. CDR3 sequence (DNA): TGTGCCAGCAGTCGGGACCGTGTTGGCTACACCTTC.

This clonotype was detected ten times or more. The chain links TRBV7-3 to TRBJ2-2; D is undetermined. Trimming cost V 0 bases and J 2 bases, with 7 bases left between them. Germline CDR1 reads SGHTA; CDR2 reads FQGTGA. CDR3 length: 15 residues. CDR3 in DNA: TGTGCCAGCAGCTTAACTCCGGGCAACACCGGGGAGCTGTTTTTT. It codes for CASSLTPGNTGELFF.

This clonotype has at least ten counts. The chain uses TRBV15 and TRBJ1-6; 9 bases are a match to TRBD1. CDR3 length: 15 amino acids. J was trimmed by 7 bases and V by 3 bases; bases with no gene match: 4. The germline gives CDR1 LNHNV, CDR2 YYDKDF (reference sequence). CDR3 amino acids: CATSRRDRANSPLHF. CDR3 nucleotides: TGTGCCACCAGCAGGAGGGACAGGGCCAATTCACCCCTCCACTTT.